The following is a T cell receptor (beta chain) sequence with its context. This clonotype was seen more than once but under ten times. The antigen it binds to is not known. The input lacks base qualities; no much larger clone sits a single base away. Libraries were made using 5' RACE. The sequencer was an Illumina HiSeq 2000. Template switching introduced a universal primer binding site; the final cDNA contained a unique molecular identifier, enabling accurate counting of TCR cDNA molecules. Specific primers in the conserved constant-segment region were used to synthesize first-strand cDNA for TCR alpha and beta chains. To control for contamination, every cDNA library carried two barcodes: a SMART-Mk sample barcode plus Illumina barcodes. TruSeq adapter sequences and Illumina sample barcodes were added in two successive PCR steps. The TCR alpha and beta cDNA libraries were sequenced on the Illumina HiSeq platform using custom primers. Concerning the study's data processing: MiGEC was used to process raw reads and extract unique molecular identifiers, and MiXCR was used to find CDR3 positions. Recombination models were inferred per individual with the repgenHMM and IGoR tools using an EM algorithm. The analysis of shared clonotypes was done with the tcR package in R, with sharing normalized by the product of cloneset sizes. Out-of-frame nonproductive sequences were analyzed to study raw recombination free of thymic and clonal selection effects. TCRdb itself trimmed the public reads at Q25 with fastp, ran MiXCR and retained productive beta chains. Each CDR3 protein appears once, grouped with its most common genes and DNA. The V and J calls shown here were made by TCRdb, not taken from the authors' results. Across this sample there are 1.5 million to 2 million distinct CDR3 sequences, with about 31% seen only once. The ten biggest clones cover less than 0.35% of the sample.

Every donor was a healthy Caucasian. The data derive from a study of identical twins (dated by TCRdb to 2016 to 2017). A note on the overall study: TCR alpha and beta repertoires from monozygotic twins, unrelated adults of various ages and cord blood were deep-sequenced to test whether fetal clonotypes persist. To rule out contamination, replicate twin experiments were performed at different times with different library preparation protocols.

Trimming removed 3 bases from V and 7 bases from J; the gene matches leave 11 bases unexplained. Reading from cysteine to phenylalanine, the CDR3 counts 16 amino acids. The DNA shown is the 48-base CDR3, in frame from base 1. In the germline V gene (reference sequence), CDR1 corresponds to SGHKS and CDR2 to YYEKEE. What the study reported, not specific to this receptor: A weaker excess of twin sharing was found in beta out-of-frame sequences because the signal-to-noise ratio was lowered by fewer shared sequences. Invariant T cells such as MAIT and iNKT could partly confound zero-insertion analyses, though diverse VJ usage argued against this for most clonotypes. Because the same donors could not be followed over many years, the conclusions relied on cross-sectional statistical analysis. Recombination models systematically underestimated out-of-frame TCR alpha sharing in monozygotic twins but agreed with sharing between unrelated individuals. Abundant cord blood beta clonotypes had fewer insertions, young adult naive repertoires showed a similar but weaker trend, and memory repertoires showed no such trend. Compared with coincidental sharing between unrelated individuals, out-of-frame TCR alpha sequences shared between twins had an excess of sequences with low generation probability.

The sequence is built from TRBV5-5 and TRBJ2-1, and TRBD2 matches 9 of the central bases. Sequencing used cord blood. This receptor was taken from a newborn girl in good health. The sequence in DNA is TGTGCCAGCAGCTCGCTTTCACGGCGGGGGGGAAATGAGCAGTTCTTC. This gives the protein CASSSLSRRGGNEQFF.